Detailed here is one TCR beta chain. The sample comes from a study of blood T cell repertoires in COVID-19. For the study at large: Samples representing acute and convalescent COVID-19 were sourced from the United States, Italy and Spain. T cells, B-cell-depleted T cells, or PBMCs provided the cDNA or gDNA that served as material.

Study processing details: For nucleated cells, counts were estimated from reference gene primer amplification. Some clones are missing from TCRdb's copy, which holds only in-frame ones; the method was immunoSEQ multiplex PCR. V and J calls and clone size are given by that table; D and trimming were obtained from the DNA. In the table there are 55,000 to 70,000 clones, around three quarters of which are singletons. Germline V lookup: CDR1 SGHRS, CDR2 YFSETQ. The V and J ends lost 4 bases and 5 bases respectively, with 18 bases between them. CDR3 length: 16 amino acids. The sequenced sample was peripheral blood. The chain employs TRBV5-1 and TRBJ2-2; tentatively, D is TRBD2 (5 bases). This clonotype originated in a human donor in a cohort sampled during active COVID-19. CDR3 nucleotides: TGCGCCAGCAGCCTGCGAGGGTTGAAGGGTACCGGGGAGCTGTTTTTT. This sequence encodes CASSLRGLKGTGELFF.